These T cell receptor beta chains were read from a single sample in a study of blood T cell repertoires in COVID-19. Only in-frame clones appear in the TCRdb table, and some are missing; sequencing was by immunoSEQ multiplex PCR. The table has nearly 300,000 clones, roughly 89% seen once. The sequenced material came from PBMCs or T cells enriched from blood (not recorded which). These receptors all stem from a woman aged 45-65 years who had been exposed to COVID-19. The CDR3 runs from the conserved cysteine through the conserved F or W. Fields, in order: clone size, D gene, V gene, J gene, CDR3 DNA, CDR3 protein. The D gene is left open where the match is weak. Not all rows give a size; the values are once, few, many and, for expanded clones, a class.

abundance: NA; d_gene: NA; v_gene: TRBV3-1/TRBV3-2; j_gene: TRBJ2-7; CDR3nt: TGTGCCAGCAGCCAAGGAACCCGGGGAAACCCCTACGAGCAGTACTTC; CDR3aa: CASSQGTRGNPYEQYF
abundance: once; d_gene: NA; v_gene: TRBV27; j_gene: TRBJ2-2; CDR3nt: TGTGCCAGCAGTTTTTCCGCTGGCTTGACCGGGGAGCTGTTTTTT; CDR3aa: CASSFSAGLTGELFF
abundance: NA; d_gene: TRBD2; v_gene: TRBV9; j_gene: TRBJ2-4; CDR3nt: TGTGCCAGCAGCGTAACTAGCGGTGGGGACATTCAGTACTTC; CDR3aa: CASSVTSGGDIQYF
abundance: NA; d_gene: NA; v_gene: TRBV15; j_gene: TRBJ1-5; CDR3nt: TGTGCCACCAGCAGAGAGGTCGGGAAGTCGGGCAATCAGCCCCAGCATTTT; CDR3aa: CATSREVGKSGNQPQHF
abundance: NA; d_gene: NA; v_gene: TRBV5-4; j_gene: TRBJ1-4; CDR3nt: TGTGCCAGCAGCGCAGGACTAAACCGGGCAACTAATGAAAAACTGTTTTTT; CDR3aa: CASSAGLNRATNEKLFF
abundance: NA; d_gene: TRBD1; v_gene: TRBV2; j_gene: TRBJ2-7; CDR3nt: TGTGCCAGCAGTTCAGACAGGGACGAGCAGTACTTC; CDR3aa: CASSSDRDEQYF
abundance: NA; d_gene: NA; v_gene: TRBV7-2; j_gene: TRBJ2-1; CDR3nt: TGTGCCAGCAGCTTAGATGGCGGTCCCTACAATGAGCAGTTCTTC; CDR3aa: CASSLDGGPYNEQFF
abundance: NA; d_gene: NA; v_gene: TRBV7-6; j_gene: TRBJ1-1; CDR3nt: TGTGCCAGCAGCTTAAGTCTACGAGATGAGGCTTTCTTT; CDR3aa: CASSLSLRDEAFF
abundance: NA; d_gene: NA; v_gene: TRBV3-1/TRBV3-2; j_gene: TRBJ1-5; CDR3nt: TGTGCCAGCAGCCAAGATAGCAGGGCCAATCAGCCCCAGCATTTT; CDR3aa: CASSQDSRANQPQHF
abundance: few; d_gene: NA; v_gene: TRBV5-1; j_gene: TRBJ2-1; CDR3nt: TGCGCCAGCAGCTTGCTCCAGGGGTTTGAGGGTGAGCAGTTCTTC; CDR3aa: CASSLLQGFEGEQFF
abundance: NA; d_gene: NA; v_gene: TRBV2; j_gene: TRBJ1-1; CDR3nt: TGTGCCAGCAACAGGGTTACTTCAATGAACACTGAAGCTTTCTTT; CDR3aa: CASNRVTSMNTEAFF
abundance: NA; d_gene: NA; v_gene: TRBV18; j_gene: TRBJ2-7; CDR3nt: TGTGCCAGCTCACGAATGGGCGGGTTCTCCTACGAGCAGTACTTC; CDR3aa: CASSRMGGFSYEQYF
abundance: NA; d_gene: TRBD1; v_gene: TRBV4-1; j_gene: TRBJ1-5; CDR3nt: TGCGCCAGCAGCCAGCCCGGGACAGGGGGCGGTCAGCCCCAGCATTTT; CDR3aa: CASSQPGTGGGQPQHF
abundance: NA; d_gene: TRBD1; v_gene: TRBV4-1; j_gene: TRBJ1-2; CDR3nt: TGCGCCAGCAGCCAAGGTTCGGGACAGGGGCACTATGGCTACACCTTC; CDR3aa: CASSQGSGQGHYGYTF
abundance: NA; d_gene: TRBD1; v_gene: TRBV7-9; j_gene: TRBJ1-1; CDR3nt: TGTGCCAGCAGCTGGGGGACAGGGGATGTTGCTTTCTTT; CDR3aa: CASSWGTGDVAFF
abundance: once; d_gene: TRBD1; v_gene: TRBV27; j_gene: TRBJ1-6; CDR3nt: TGTGCCAGCAGACTTAATCGGGACAGTCAAAATTCACCCCTCCACTTT; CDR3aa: CASRLNRDSQNSPLHF
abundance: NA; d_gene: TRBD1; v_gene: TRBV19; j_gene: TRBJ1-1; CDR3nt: TGTGCCAGTAGGATGACAGGGGACACTGAAGCTTTCTTT; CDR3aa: CASRMTGDTEAFF
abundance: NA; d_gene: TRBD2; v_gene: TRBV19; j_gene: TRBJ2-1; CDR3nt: TGTGCCAGTAGTATAGGGACTAGTCGGAATGAGCAGTTCTTC; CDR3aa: CASSIGTSRNEQFF
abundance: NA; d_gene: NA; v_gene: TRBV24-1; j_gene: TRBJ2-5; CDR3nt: TGTGCCACCAGTGATTTGGGGGCTCAAGAGACCCAGTACTTC; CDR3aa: CATSDLGAQETQYF
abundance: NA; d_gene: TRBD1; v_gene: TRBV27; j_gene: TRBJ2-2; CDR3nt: TGTGCCAGCAGTTTATCAGGGGGCGCCTCCCGGGCCGGGGAGCTGTTTTTT; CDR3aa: CASSLSGGASRAGELFF
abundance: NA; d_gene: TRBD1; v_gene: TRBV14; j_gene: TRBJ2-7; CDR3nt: TGTGCCAGCAGCTTCGGGACAGGTCCCTACGAGCAGTACTTC; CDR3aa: CASSFGTGPYEQYF
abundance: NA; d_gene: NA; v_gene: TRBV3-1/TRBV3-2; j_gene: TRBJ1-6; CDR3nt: TGTGCCAGCAGCCCCCACGGCGGGGGCGGATCCCTCCACTTT; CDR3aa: CASSPHGGGGSLHF
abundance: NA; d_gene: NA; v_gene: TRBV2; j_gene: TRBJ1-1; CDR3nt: TGTGCCAGCAGTAACAGGGTTGGTGAAGCTTTCTTT; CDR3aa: CASSNRVGEAFF
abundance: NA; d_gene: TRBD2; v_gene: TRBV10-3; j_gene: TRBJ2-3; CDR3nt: TGTGCCATCACGGGGGGGCCGGGAGATACGCAGTATTTT; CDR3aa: CAITGGPGDTQYF
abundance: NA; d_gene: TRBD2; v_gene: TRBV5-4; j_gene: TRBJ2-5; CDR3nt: TGTGCCAGCAGCTCGGGACTAGCGGGGGGGAACGGAGAGACCCAGTACTTC; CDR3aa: CASSSGLAGGNGETQYF
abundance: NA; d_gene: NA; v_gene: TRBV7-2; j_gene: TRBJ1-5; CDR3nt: TGTGCCAGCAGCTTAGCGTTGGCAGCGGGTCAGCCCCAGCATTTT; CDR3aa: CASSLALAAGQPQHF
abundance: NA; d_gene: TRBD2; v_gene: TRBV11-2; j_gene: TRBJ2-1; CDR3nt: TGTGCCAGCAGCTTACTGCGGGGGGCCCTTAATGAGCAGTTCTTC; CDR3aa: CASSLLRGALNEQFF
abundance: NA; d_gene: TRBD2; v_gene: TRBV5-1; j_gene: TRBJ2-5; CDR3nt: TGCGCCAGCAGCTTGAACGGGGGGGCGTCGGAGACCCAGTACTTC; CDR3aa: CASSLNGGASETQYF
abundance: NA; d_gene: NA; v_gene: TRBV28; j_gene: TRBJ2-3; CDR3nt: TGTGCCAGCAGTTTTAGGGGGGGCGGCACAGATACGCAGTATTTT; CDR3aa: CASSFRGGGTDTQYF
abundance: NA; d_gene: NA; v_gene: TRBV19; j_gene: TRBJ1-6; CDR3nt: TGTGCCAGTAGTTTGGGGGGACATAATTCACCCCTCCACTTT; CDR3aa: CASSLGGHNSPLHF
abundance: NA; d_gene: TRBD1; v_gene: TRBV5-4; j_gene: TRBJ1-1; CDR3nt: TGTGCCAGCAGAGAACAGGGGGCGAACACTGAAGCTTTCTTT; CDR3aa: CASREQGANTEAFF
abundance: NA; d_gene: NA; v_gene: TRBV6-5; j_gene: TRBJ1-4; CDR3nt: TGTGCCAGCAGTTACGTACCGGCGGGGGAAGAAAAACTGTTTTTT; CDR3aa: CASSYVPAGEEKLFF
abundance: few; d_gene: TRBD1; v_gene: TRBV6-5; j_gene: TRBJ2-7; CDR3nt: TGTGCCAGCAGTTACTCCAGACAGGGGATCTACGAGCAGTACTTC; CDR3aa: CASSYSRQGIYEQYF
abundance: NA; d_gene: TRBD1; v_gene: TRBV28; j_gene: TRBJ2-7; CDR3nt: TGTGCCAGCAGTTTAAAGGGACAGATCTACGAGCAGTACTTC; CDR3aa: CASSLKGQIYEQYF
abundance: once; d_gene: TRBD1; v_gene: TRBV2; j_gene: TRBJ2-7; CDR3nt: TGTGCCAGCAGCGGAACAGGGGTGGGTCCCTACGAGCAGTACTTC; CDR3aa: CASSGTGVGPYEQYF
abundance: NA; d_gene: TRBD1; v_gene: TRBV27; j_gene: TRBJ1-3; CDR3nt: TGTGCCAGCAGTCGGACAGGGAGCGCTGGAAACACCATATATTTT; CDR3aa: CASSRTGSAGNTIYF
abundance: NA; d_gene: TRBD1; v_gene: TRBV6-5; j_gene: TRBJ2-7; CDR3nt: TGTGCCAGCAAAAGCCCCGGGACAGGGATATACGAGCAGTACTTC; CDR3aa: CASKSPGTGIYEQYF
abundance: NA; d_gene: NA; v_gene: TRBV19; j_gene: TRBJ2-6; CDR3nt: TGTGCCAGTAGTATAGCCGGTAGCTCTGGGGCCAACGTCCTGACTTTC; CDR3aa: CASSIAGSSGANVLTF
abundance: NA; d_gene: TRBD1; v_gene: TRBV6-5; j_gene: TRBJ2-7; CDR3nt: TGTGCCACTACAGGGGTTGAGCAGTACTTC; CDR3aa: CATTGVEQYF
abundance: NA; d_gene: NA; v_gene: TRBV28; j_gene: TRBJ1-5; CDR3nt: TGTGCCAGCAGTTTTCCGGGAGCGGAGCAGCCCCAGCATTTT; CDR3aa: CASSFPGAEQPQHF
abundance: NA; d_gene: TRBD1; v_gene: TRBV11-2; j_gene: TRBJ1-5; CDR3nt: TGTGCCAGCAGCCCAAGACAGGGATTCGGACAGCCCCAGCATTTT; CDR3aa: CASSPRQGFGQPQHF
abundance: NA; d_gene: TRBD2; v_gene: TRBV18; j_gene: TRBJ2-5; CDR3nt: TGTGCCAGCTCACCTTTGGCTAGCGGGCGCCAAGAGACCCAGTACTTC; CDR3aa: CASSPLASGRQETQYF
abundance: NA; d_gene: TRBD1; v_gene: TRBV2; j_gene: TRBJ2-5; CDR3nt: TGTGCCAGCAGCCCTCTGGGACAGCGGGAGACCCAGTACTTC; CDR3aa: CASSPLGQRETQYF
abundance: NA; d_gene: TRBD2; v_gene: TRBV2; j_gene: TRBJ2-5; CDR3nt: TGTGCCAGTTCGACTAGCGGAGAGACCCAGTACTTC; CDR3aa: CASSTSGETQYF
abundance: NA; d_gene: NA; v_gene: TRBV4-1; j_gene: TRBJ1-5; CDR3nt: TGCGCCAGCAGCCAAGATGGTATGGGAGCTCAGCCCCAGCATTTT; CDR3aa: CASSQDGMGAQPQHF
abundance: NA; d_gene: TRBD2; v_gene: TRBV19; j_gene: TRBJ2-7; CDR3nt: TGTGCCAGTAGTATGACTAGCGGGGGAACCCACGAGCAGTACTTC; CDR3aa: CASSMTSGGTHEQYF